Following are 14 T cell receptor beta chains from one sample sequenced in a study of T cell changes during pregnancy in multiple sclerosis. Sequencing used immunoSEQ multiplex PCR; TCRdb keeps in-frame clones, though not all of them. Among roughly 40,000 clones listed, roughly nine tenths were seen once. The sample in question was CD8+ T cells from peripheral blood mononuclear cells, obtained before pregnancy. The receptors come from a female donor with multiple sclerosis, enrolled in a pregnancy study.

The chain links TRBV9 to TRBJ2-7; the match to TRBD1 covers 8 bases. Germline trimming cut 2 bases from V and 5 bases from J; bases unmatched to any gene: 9. CDR3 size: 15 residues. Germline CDR1 reads SGDLS; CDR2 reads YYNGEE. The CDR3 is CASSVGTGSKDEQYF. In DNA form, the CDR3 reads TGTGCCAGCAGCGTCGGGACAGGATCGAAGGACGAGCAGTACTTC.

The chain uses TRBV6-4 and TRBJ2-3; TRBD2 agrees at 10 bases. This CDR3 is 15 amino acids long. Per germline, CDR1 MRHNA and CDR2 SNTAGT. The junction had 4 bases not matched to a gene; V was cut back by 2 bases and J by 5 bases. In DNA form, the CDR3 reads TGTGCCAGCAGTGACGGACTAGCGGCACTAGATACGCAGTATTTT. It translates to CASSDGLAALDTQYF.

V usage is TRBV30 and J usage is TRBJ2-1; D might be TRBD1 (5 bases). Looked up from germline, CDR1 is GTSNPN and CDR2 is SVGIG (reference sequence). This CDR3 contains 10 residues. The V gene lost 1 base and the J gene lost 10 bases, with 5 bases spanning the gap. CDR3 sequence reads: CAWSGTEQFF. For the CDR3, the DNA is TGTGCCTGGAGTGGGACAGAGCAGTTCTTC.

The V and J genes are TRBV5-1 and TRBJ2-5; 8 bases line up with TRBD1. The CDR3 runs to 16 residues. Germline V gives CDR1 SGHRS, CDR2 YFSETQ. The J segment lost 4 bases and the V segment lost 7 bases, leaving 15 bases of the junction unmatched. CDR3 region: CASLPGPAGGLETQYF. In DNA, the CDR3 is TGCGCCAGCCTCCCCGGCCCAGCAGGGGGCCTAGAGACCCAGTACTTC.

This chain connects TRBV6-6 to TRBJ2-7; TRBD2 agrees at 8 bases. This CDR3 is built from 14 residues. V was pared by 5 bases and J by 0 bases, with 3 bases of the junction left unmatched. Germline CDR1 reads MNHNY; CDR2 reads SVGAGI (reference sequence). Written as DNA, the CDR3 is TGTGCCAGCAGTCCGCGGGAGGCCTCCTACGAGCAGTACTTC. As protein: CASSPREASYEQYF.

The V call is TRBV7-9, the J call TRBJ1-2, with D perhaps TRBD1 (5 bases). Trimming took 5 bases from V and 7 from J, leaving 23 bases between them. The CDR3 is 16 amino acids. Germline values: CDR1 SEHNR, CDR2 FQNEAQ (reference sequence). For the CDR3, the DNA is TGTGCCAGCAGCCTGATTCCAGGGCCATTCGCCCTTGGCTACACCTTC. The encoded protein is CASSLIPGPFALGYTF.

The gene calls are TRBV29-1 and TRBJ2-7; 7 bases are a match to TRBD2. Germline V gene lookup returns CDR1 SQVTM and CDR2 ANQGSEA. After removal of 7 bases from V and 1 base from J, the junction contained 10 bases not matched to a gene. The CDR3 covers 14 residues. CDR3 in amino acids: CSGGGTDGSYEQYF. CDR3 sequence (DNA): TGCAGCGGGGGAGGGACCGACGGGTCCTACGAGCAGTACTTC.

The V call is TRBV5-4, the J call TRBJ2-2; TRBD2 matches at 10 bases. With 0 bases clipped from V and 6 bases from J, the junction kept 2 bases outside the gene matches. The CDR3 is made up of 15 amino acids. CDR1 is SGHNT and CDR2 is YYREEE in the germline V gene (reference sequence). The CDR3 protein is CASSLDGTSAGELFF. The CDR3 DNA reads TGTGCCAGCAGCTTGGATGGGACTAGCGCCGGGGAGCTGTTTTTT.

The chain links TRBV7-6 to TRBJ2-5; D remains unclear. The CDR3 extends over 13 amino acids. The germline gives CDR1 SGHVS, CDR2 FNYEAQ. V was pared by 3 bases and J by 2 bases, with 7 bases between. CDR3 in DNA: TGTGCCAGCAGCTTTGGAGAACAAGAGACCCAGTACTTC. It translates to CASSFGEQETQYF.

This rearrangement joins TRBV19 to TRBJ1-1; D may be TRBD1 (6 bases). The CDR3 loop spans 12 amino acids. Germline CDR1 is LNHDA and CDR2 is SQIVND (reference sequence). V was pared by 5 bases and J by 3 bases, with 7 bases between. The CDR3 spells CASSYRDTEAFF. The CDR3 DNA is TGTGCCAGTAGTTACAGGGACACTGAAGCTTTCTTT.

The chain joins TRBV5-5 to TRBJ2-7, with no clear D. Germline lookup yields CDR1 SGHKS and CDR2 YYEKEE (reference sequence). V dropped 1 base and J dropped 4 bases, with 9 bases sitting between them. The CDR3 has 13 amino acids. This CDR3 reads CASSLHGDYEQYF. The CDR3 DNA reads as TGTGCCAGCAGCTTGCACGGAGATTACGAGCAGTACTTC.

This chain joins TRBV28 and TRBJ2-7, with a tentative D call TRBD2 (6 bases). This CDR3 is 14 amino acids long. V was cut by 8 bases and J by 3 bases, with 17 bases left in between. Germline-derived CDR1 and CDR2 are MDHEN and SYDVKM. CDR3 coding DNA: TGTGCCAGCTCTGCCCCGGTGGACTACTACGAGCAGTACTTC. It encodes CASSAPVDYYEQYF.

This chain uses TRBV14 with TRBJ2-7; 9 bases are a match to TRBD2. The trim removed 3 bases at V and 5 bases at J, leaving 8 bases unmatched. The CDR3 covers 15 residues. Germline values: CDR1 SGHDN, CDR2 FVKESK. The CDR3 nucleotides read TGTGCCAGCAGCCACCCAGCGGGAGGTATCGACGAGCAGTACTTC. As protein: CASSHPAGGIDEQYF.

The chain recombines TRBV15 with TRBJ2-3; D gene unclear. V gave up 0 bases and J gave up 4 bases, with 11 bases separating them. There are 15 residues in the CDR3. Germline V gives CDR1 LNHNV, CDR2 YYDKDF (reference sequence). The CDR3 spells CATSRDPSLADTQYF. CDR3 DNA sequence: TGTGCCACCAGCAGAGATCCCAGTCTGGCAGATACGCAGTATTTT.